This TCR beta chain was recorded in a study of T cell responses to AZD1222 COVID-19 vaccine. Study details: Second doses that came at about 4 or about 12 weeks were put together. Points from the study as a whole: Nearly half of spike-specific TCRs reportedly go after variant regions that carry no mutations. Dominant CD4 TCR responses targeted spike regions 160-218 and 743-854.

The table came from immunoSEQ multiplex PCR; TCRdb's copy has only in-frame clones and leaves some out. Of about 60,000 clones listed, roughly 89% were seen once; the top ten hold about 7%. Notes on this clone: The antigen is unknown.

The V end was cut by 4 bases, the J end by 1 base, with 17 bases between. This CDR3 is built from 17 residues. Per the germline V gene, CDR1 is SGHNT and CDR2 is YYREEE (reference sequence). This sample comprised peripheral blood, obtained on day 0 of AZD1222 vaccination. The rearrangement joins TRBV5-4 to TRBJ2-2, with D possibly TRBD2 on 5 matching bases. The receptor was derived from an adult in good health. This CDR3 reads CASSRMLGVQNTGELFF. In nucleotides, the CDR3 is TGTGCCAGCAGCCGCATGCTCGGGGTCCAGAACACCGGGGAGCTGTTTTTT. The full variable domain, in which reference TRBV5-4 and TRBJ2-2 provide the parts outside the CDR3, is ETGVTQSPTHLIKTRGQQVTLRCSSQSGHNTVSWYQQALGQGPQFIFQYYREEENGRGNFPPRFSGLQFPNYSSELNVNALELDDSALYLCASSRMLGVQNTGELFFGEGSRLTVL.